The following is a TCR beta chain sequence with its context. The missing CDR3 end, 3 residues past where the read stops, is filled in from the germline J gene. The germline CDR1 and CDR2 sequences are SGHRS and YFSETQ. CDR3 length: 13 amino acids. V gave up 5 bases and J gave up 7 bases, with 12 bases separating them. The data derive from a study of T cells in women clearing cervical HPV infection. Clones were read by immunoSEQ multiplex PCR, and TCRdb kept only the in-frame ones, dropping some. The sample table sets out 25,000 to 35,000 clones. The chain links TRBV5-1 to TRBJ1-4; TRBD1 might be the D (6 bases). The source material was blood buffy coat. The TCR comes from a woman aged 18 to 75 with a cervical HPV16 infection that either progressed to CIN3+ or cleared (not recorded which). The CDR3 loop is CASRPGEGEKLFF. The part of the CDR3 DNA that was read is TGCGCCAGCAGGCCAGGGGAGGGTGAAAAA.